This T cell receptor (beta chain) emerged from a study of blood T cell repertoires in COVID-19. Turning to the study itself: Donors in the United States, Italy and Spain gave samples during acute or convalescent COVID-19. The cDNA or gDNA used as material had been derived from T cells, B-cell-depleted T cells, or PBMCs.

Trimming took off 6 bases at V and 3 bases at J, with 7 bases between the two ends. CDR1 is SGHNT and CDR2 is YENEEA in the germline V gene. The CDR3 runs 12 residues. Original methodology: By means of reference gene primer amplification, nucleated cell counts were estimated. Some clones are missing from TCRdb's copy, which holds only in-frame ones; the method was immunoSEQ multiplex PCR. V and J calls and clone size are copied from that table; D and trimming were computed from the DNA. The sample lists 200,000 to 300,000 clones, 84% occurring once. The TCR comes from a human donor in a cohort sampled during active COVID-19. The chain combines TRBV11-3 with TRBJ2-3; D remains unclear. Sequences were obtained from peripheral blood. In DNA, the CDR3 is TGTGCCAGCAGTTTAACAACAGATACGCAGTATTTT. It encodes CASSLTTDTQYF.